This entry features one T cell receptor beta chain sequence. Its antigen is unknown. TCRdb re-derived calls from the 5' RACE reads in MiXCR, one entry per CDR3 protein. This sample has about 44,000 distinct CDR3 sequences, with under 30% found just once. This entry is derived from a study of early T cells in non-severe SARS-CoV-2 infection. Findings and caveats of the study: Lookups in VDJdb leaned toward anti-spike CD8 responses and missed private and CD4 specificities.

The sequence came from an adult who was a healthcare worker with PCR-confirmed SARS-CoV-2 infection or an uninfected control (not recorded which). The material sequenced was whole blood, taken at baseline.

CDR3 in amino acids: CASSLAPGMQYNEQFF. CDR3 bases: TGTGCCAGCAGCTTGGCCCCGGGCATGCAGTACAATGAGCAGTTCTTC. The chain links TRBV5-6 to TRBJ2-1; D not resolved. Germline values: CDR1 SGHDT, CDR2 YYEEEE. The CDR3 contains 16 residues. V was clipped by 0 bases and J by 4 bases, with 14 bases between them.